Only a few counts were recorded for the clone carrying this TCR beta chain. Antigen unknown. This sample stems from a study of CD8+ T cells in alopecia areata. Study-wide context: It was 6 to 18 months of tofacitinib, and then there were 6 months off drug. Study-wide results and limits: Greater clonality was observed in lesional scalp samples, especially alopecia totalis/universalis, versus normal scalp.

The CDR3 runs 13 residues. The germline CDR1 and CDR2 sequences are SEHNR and FQNEAQ (reference sequence). V shed 7 bases, J shed 3 bases, and the junction held 5 bases outside the gene matches. Sample treatment: oral pan-JAK inhibitor, 5-10 mg twice daily. Extracted RNA was reverse transcribed, and the resulting cDNA served as sequencing template. Repertoires were generated with immunoSEQ multiplex PCR, while TCRdb's copy carries only in-frame clones and drops some. The data show 100,000 or so clones, with 60% seen just once and about 16% held by the top ten. This TCR derives from a human donor with alopecia areata. The sample consisted of CD8+ T cells sorted from blood, taken between weeks 55 and 65, from a patient treated with tofacitinib. The rearrangement uses TRBV7-9 and TRBJ1-2; 7 bases match TRBD1. Here the CDR3 reads CASKDRDDYGYTF. In DNA form, the CDR3 reads TGTGCCAGCAAAGACAGGGACGACTATGGCTACACCTTC.